This T cell receptor (beta chain) appears in the sequencing data of a study of OX40 agonist ivuxolimab in advanced cancers. Study-level information: Aged roughly 20 to 79 with a mean of roughly 63 years, they were under 85% male. In three patients, partial responses were observed, one with hepatocellular carcinoma and two with cutaneous melanoma.

TCRdb keeps only in-frame clones here, not all; method: immunoSEQ multiplex PCR. There are tens of thousands of clones in the sample; roughly 80% occur only once, and around 14% lies in the top ten. Study findings and constraints: CD8+ T cells (on average) carried more expanded clones than CD4+ T cells. Specificity for antigen went undetermined in the expanded peripheral T cells.

The CDR3 has 14 amino acids. CDR1 MNHEY and CDR2 SMNVEV come from the germline V gene (reference sequence). The V gene lost 4 bases and the J gene lost 3 bases, with 13 bases spanning the gap. As regards this clone: The antigen is unknown.

The TCR comes from an adult with an advanced solid tumor such as melanoma, head and neck, liver or kidney cancer. The genes are TRBV27 and TRBJ2-7; unclear D gene. The material was CD4+ or CD8+ T cells sorted from blood, obtained in a trial of the OX40 agonist ivuxolimab. CDR3 DNA: TGTGCCAGCAGTTCACGGTTGATCGGCTACGAGCAGTACTTC. Translation: CASSSRLIGYEQYF.